This is a list of T cell receptor beta chains from one sample in a study of patients and donors after allogeneic stem cell transplantation. TCRdb fed the RT-PCR reads into MiXCR, producing one record per CDR3 protein. The sample has 400,000 to 500,000 distinct CDR3 sequences; approximately 16% are singletons. The sequencing sample was made of blood, either unsorted or a sorted T cell fraction (not recorded which). Receptors were obtained from a human donor who was either an allogeneic HSCT recipient or a stem cell or donor lymphocyte infusion donor (not recorded which). It is not recorded whose cells these are; they may come from a transplant donor. Each CDR3 is given with its conserved first and last residue. Each record gives: CDR3 protein, CDR3 DNA, clone size, J gene, V gene, D gene. D genes are given only for firm matches. Some rows mark clone size as missing; the rest say once, few, many or name a class of expanded clone.

CASSVAHDRVQETQYF	TGTGCCAGCAGCGTAGCCCACGACAGGGTTCAAGAGACCCAGTACTTC	NA	TRBJ2-5	TRBV9	TRBD1
CASSWGYEQYF	TGTGCCAGCAGTTGGGGTTACGAGCAGTACTTC	few	TRBJ2-7	TRBV6-2/TRBV6-3	NA
CASSSERNSDTQYF	TGTGCCAGCAGTTCCGAACGAAATTCAGATACGCAGTATTTT	NA	TRBJ2-3	TRBV6-5	NA
CASGLGLKFTPLHF	TGTGCTAGTGGTTTGGGACTCAAATTTACACCCCTCCACTTT	many	TRBJ1-6	TRBV12-5	NA
CAISESTRPNNNEQFF	TGTGCCATCAGTGAGTCGACTAGACCAAATAACAATGAGCAGTTCTTC	many	TRBJ2-1	TRBV10-3	NA
CASSLAGAQANYGYTF	TGTGCCAGCAGTTTAGCGGGGGCTCAGGCTAACTATGGCTACACCTTC	many	TRBJ1-2	TRBV12-3/TRBV12-4	NA
CASSQSLGLAGEETQYF	TGCGCCAGCAGCCAATCACTCGGACTAGCGGGGGAAGAGACCCAGTACTTC	few	TRBJ2-5	TRBV4-3	TRBD2
CSAREVRQERNTEAFF	TGCAGTGCTAGAGAGGTGAGACAGGAAAGAAACACTGAAGCTTTCTTT	few	TRBJ1-1	TRBV20-1	NA
CASSLLGDISYEQYF	TGCGCCAGCAGCCTACTGGGGGACATCTCCTACGAGCAGTACTTC	NA	TRBJ2-7	TRBV5-1	NA
CASSRGTQETQYF	TGTGCCAGTAGTCGGGGGACCCAAGAGACCCAGTACTTC	few	TRBJ2-5	TRBV19	NA
CSARGTTLREAFF	TGCAGTGCTAGAGGAACCACTCTGCGGGAAGCTTTCTTT	few	TRBJ1-1	TRBV20-1	NA
CASSESALNRDTQYF	TGTGCCAGCAGTGAATCTGCCCTTAACAGGGATACGCAGTATTTT	few	TRBJ2-3	TRBV25-1	NA
CASSLGQGVNEQFF	TGCGCCAGCAGCCTGGGACAGGGAGTCAATGAGCAGTTCTTC	many	TRBJ2-1	TRBV5-1	TRBD1
CASSQSSTGNYGYTF	TGCGCCAGCAGCCAATCATCTACAGGGAACTATGGCTACACCTTC	few	TRBJ1-2	TRBV4-3	NA
CASSTTGLNTEAFF	TGTGCCAGTAGTACGACAGGGCTGAACACTGAAGCTTTCTTT	few	TRBJ1-1	TRBV19	TRBD1
CASSQSEDRALETQYF	TGCGCCAGCAGCCAATCCGAGGACAGGGCCCTGGAGACCCAGTACTTC	NA	TRBJ2-5	TRBV4-1	TRBD1
CASSPTGILYEQYF	TGCGCCAGCAGCCCGACAGGGATTCTTTACGAGCAGTACTTC	NA	TRBJ2-7	TRBV5-1	TRBD1
CASLGVGNYGYTF	TGTGCCTCCTTAGGGGTAGGGAACTATGGCTACACCTTC	NA	TRBJ1-2	TRBV30	NA
CASRKAGWAYGYTF	TGTGCCAGCAGGAAGGCGGGGTGGGCCTATGGCTACACCTTC	few	TRBJ1-2	TRBV7-2	NA
CASSQWWQIETQYF	TGTGCCAGCAGCCAGTGGTGGCAGATTGAGACCCAGTACTTC	NA	TRBJ2-5	TRBV13	NA
CASGYAGGEAFF	TGTGCCAGCGGTTACGCAGGGGGCGAAGCTTTCTTT	NA	TRBJ1-1	TRBV27	TRBD1
CASSVWGTEAFF	TGTGCCAGCAGTGTGTGGGGCACTGAAGCTTTCTTT	NA	TRBJ1-1	TRBV2	NA